Included here is one TCR beta chain sequence, with context. How the authors handled the data: Nucleated cell counts were estimated from reference gene primer amplification. Clones were sequenced by immunoSEQ multiplex PCR, and TCRdb holds only the in-frame ones, with some missing. From that table come the V and J calls and clone size; the DNA was used to work out D and trimming. Of about 49,000 clones listed, approximately 87% are singletons. The data were taken from a study of blood T cell repertoires in COVID-19. Study information: Collection of acute and convalescent COVID-19 samples took place in the United States, Italy and Spain. The cDNA or gDNA used as material had been derived from T cells, B-cell-depleted T cells, or PBMCs.

The CDR3 is made up of 13 amino acids. Germline V CDR1 and CDR2: SEHNR, FQNEAQ (reference sequence). V was clipped by 7 bases and J by 0 bases, with 10 bases between them. The sequence came from a human donor in a cohort sampled during active COVID-19. The sequencing sample was made of peripheral blood. The chain is built from TRBV7-9 and TRBJ2-7, with D unresolved. CDR3 coding DNA: TGTGCCAGCACCGCCTCGGGCTCCTACGAGCAGTACTTC. Amino acids: CASTASGSYEQYF.